This TCR beta chain was sequenced during a study of blood T cell repertoires in COVID-19. Study context: There were acute and convalescent COVID-19 samples, and they came from the United States, Italy and Spain. Sources were T cells, B-cell-depleted T cells, or PBMCs; the material itself was cDNA or gDNA.

How the authors handled the data: Reference gene primer amplification gave estimated nucleated cell counts. The table came from immunoSEQ multiplex PCR; TCRdb's copy has only in-frame clones and leaves some out. V, J and clone size derive from that table, while D and trimming were established from the DNA sequence. The sample gives about 62,000 clones, roughly 92% of which show up once; around 6% is in the top ten. Germline CDR1 and CDR2: MDHEN and SYDVKM. The CDR3 length is 14 residues. V shed 6 bases and J 3 bases; nucleotides not matched to a gene: 6. Sequences were obtained from peripheral blood. The rearrangement uses TRBV28 and TRBJ2-7; 9 bases align to TRBD1. The sequence was obtained from a human donor in a cohort sampled during active COVID-19. The DNA of the CDR3 is TGTGCCAGCAGCCTGATGACAGGGGGCTACGAGCAGTACTTC. Its translation is CASSLMTGGYEQYF.